The 28 T cell receptor beta chains below all came from one sample that was sequenced in a study of T cells after yellow fever vaccination. TCRdb reprocessed the 5' RACE reads with MiXCR, giving one entry per CDR3 protein. The sample records about 630,000 distinct CDR3 sequences, 12% being singletons. The sequencing here drew on PBMCs, taken on the day of the yellow fever booster vaccination. The receptors originated from a man under 40 who received the YFV17D yellow fever vaccine.

The rearrangement joins TRBV4-2 to TRBJ2-3; unclear D gene. V was cut by 6 bases and J by 6 bases, with 13 bases left in between. The CDR3 is made up of 13 amino acids. Per the germline V gene, CDR1 is LGHNA and CDR2 is YNFKEQ. The CDR3 reads CASSPVRADTQYF. The CDR3 DNA reads TGTGCCAGCAGTCCAGTACGGGCGGATACGCAGTATTTT.

Only a few counts were recorded for this clonotype. This chain links TRBV30 with TRBJ1-1, with D maybe TRBD1 (5 bases). The ends were cut back, 1 base at V and 10 bases at J, with 10 bases in the middle. The germline gives CDR1 GTSNPN, CDR2 SVGIG (reference sequence). The CDR3 runs 11 residues. The CDR3 spells CAWSGGAGAFF. The CDR3 bases are TGTGCCTGGAGTGGCGGGGCCGGAGCTTTCTTT.

This clonotype turned up a few times. V and J are TRBV19 and TRBJ2-2; 8 positions match TRBD1. The germline V gene encodes CDR1 LNHDA and CDR2 SQIVND (reference sequence). CDR3 length equals 15 residues. The trim removed 6 bases at V and 6 bases at J, leaving 9 bases unmatched. CDR3 DNA sequence: TGTGCCAGTAGCCGTGGACAGGGTATCCCCGGGGAGCTGTTTTTT. Translated, it gives CASSRGQGIPGELFF.

This clonotype showed up many times. The V gene is TRBV29-1, the J gene TRBJ2-2; D unclear. Germline CDR1 reads SQVTM; CDR2 reads ANQGSEA. The CDR3 covers 14 residues. V was shortened by 6 bases and J by 1 base, with 12 bases between the two germline ends. The CDR3 sequence is CSVAEQWNTGELFF. The CDR3 DNA sequence: TGCAGCGTAGCCGAACAGTGGAACACCGGGGAGCTGTTTTTT.

The J gene is TRBJ2-1, the V gene TRBV27, with D perhaps matching TRBD2 (5 bases). Germline CDR1 MNHEY, CDR2 SMNVEV (reference sequence). Trimming removed 7 bases at V and 8 bases at J, with 24 bases between. This CDR3 comprises 16 residues. CDR3 nucleotides: TGTGCCAGCACCGCCCGGTGGCGCTCCTACGGGGATGAGCAGTTCTTC. Protein: CASTARWRSYGDEQFF.

This clonotype was seen a handful of times. This chain uses TRBV24-1 with TRBJ1-5; the D gene is possibly TRBD1 (5 bases). CDR3 length: 13 residues. The V end was cut by 7 bases, the J end by 8 bases, with 14 bases between. Germline lookup yields CDR1 KGHDR and CDR2 SFDVKD. The CDR3 loop reads CATSGDGTKPQHF. The CDR3 DNA follows: TGTGCCACCAGCGGGGACGGTACTAAGCCCCAGCATTTT.

The sample holds a few counts of this clonotype. This chain connects TRBV14 to TRBJ2-5, with D possibly called TRBD1 or TRBD2 (6 bases each). Germline V lookup: CDR1 SGHDN, CDR2 FVKESK. V was clipped by 5 bases and J by 5 bases, with 18 bases between them. This CDR3 is built from 15 residues. The CDR3, as DNA: TGTGCCAGCAGCTCTCGCTCGGGGGCAAGGGAGACCCAGTACTTC. Protein sequence: CASSSRSGARETQYF. The variable domain in full, with the rest retrieved from reference TRBV14 and TRBJ2-5, is EAGVTQFPSHSVIEKGQTVTLRCDPISGHDNLYWYRRVMGKEIKFLLHFVKESKQDESGMPNNRFLAERTGGTYSTLKVQPAELEDSGVYFCASSSRSGARETQYFGPGTRLLVL.

Only a few counts were recorded for this clonotype. This chain's CDR3 is CATSRDLGQSNQPQHF. The CDR3 nucleotides read TGTGCCACCAGCAGAGATTTGGGACAGTCGAATCAGCCCCAGCATTTT. This chain links TRBV15 with TRBJ1-5; 7 bases agree with TRBD1. CDR3 length: 16 residues. V lost 0 bases and J lost 4; bases outside the gene matches: 6. From germline, CDR1 is LNHNV and CDR2 YYDKDF (reference sequence). The whole variable domain, remainder taken from reference TRBV15 and TRBJ1-5, is DAMVIQNPRYQVTQFGKPVTLSCSQTLNHNVMYWYQQKSSQAPKLLFHYYDKDFNNEADTPDNFQSRRPNTSFCFLDIRSPGLGDTAMYLCATSRDLGQSNQPQHFGDGTRLSIL.

This chain links TRBV7-9 with TRBJ2-1; the match to TRBD1 covers 9 bases. J gave up 7 bases and V 6 bases, and 10 bases lay outside the gene matches. CDR3 size: 15 residues. In germline, CDR1 is SEHNR, CDR2 FQNEAQ (reference sequence). The CDR3 nucleotides are TGTGCCAGCAGTTCGACAGGGGGAGTGTGGAATGAGCAGTTCTTC. This translates into CASSSTGGVWNEQFF.

This rearrangement joins TRBV6-1 to TRBJ2-7; TRBD2 might be the D (5 bases). Germline V gives CDR1 MNHNS, CDR2 SASEGT. Between the trimmed V and J ends, which lost 6 bases and 5 bases, there was a span of 14 bases. The CDR3 is 13 amino acids. CDR3 sequence: CASSLDSNDEQYF. CDR3 bases: TGTGCCAGCAGCCTGGACTCGAACGACGAGCAGTACTTC.

This clonotype has ten or more counts. The V call is TRBV4-1, the J call TRBJ2-3; TRBD2 is a possible D gene (5 bases). Per the germline V gene, CDR1 is MGHRA and CDR2 is YSYEKL. This CDR3 spans 15 amino acids. Deletions cut 2 bases from V and 4 bases from J, with 13 bases between. The DNA for the CDR3 is TGCGCCAGCAGCCAACTTGTATGGAGGCCAGATACGCAGTATTTT. This codes for CASSQLVWRPDTQYF.

This clonotype came up a few times. The chain couples TRBV5-1 to TRBJ2-5; no clear D gene. With 5 bases removed from V and 1 base from J, the gap between germline ends came to 6 bases. The CDR3 sequence is 12 residues long. CDR1 is SGHRS, CDR2 YFSETQ, per germline. The chain's CDR3 is CASRKPQETQYF. The CDR3 DNA reads as TGCGCCAGCAGAAAACCCCAAGAGACCCAGTACTTC.

This sequence joins TRBV6-5 and TRBJ2-2, with D perhaps TRBD2 (6 bases). Germline assignment: CDR1 MNHEY and CDR2 SVGAGI. Deletions cut 2 bases from V and 3 bases from J, with 10 bases between. The CDR3 runs to 15 residues. The CDR3 spells CASSYGGTHTGELFF. The CDR3 coding sequence is TGTGCCAGCAGTTACGGAGGGACCCACACCGGGGAGCTGTTTTTT.

There are a few counts of this clonotype. The chain has TRBV12-3 or TRBV12-4 and TRBJ2-7, with 7 bases fitting TRBD2. CDR3 length: 15 residues. V shed 3 bases and J 0 bases; nucleotides not matched to a gene: 5. CDR3 coding DNA: TGTGCCAGCAGTTTCTCCGGGAGGTTCTCCTACGAGCAGTACTTC. It yields the protein CASSFSGRFSYEQYF.

This chain uses TRBV3-1 with TRBJ2-5, with D possibly TRBD2 on 6 matching bases. Between the trimmed V and J ends, which lost 1 base and 5 bases, there was a span of 11 bases. There are 14 residues in the CDR3. Germline values: CDR1 LGHDT, CDR2 YNNKEL (reference sequence). The CDR3 region has the DNA TGTGCCAGCAGCCAAGCGGAGGGTCCGGAGACCCAGTACTTC. Residues: CASSQAEGPETQYF.

Regarding this clonotype: The junction departs from the called germline gene at one end, perhaps through a read error. V usage is TRBV28 and J usage is TRBJ2-5; 8 bases fit TRBD1. This CDR3 has 12 residues. CDR1 MDHEN and CDR2 SYDVKM come from the germline V gene. CDR3 sequence (DNA): TGTGCCAGCAGTTTTGAATCGACAGGGGAACACTTC. Translation: CASSFESTGEHF.

This clonotype was seen ten or more times. One end of the junction varies from germline; a read error may be responsible. V is TRBV12-3 or TRBV12-4 and J is TRBJ1-2; weak D call: TRBD1 (5 bases). CDR3 length equals 10 residues. In DNA form, the CDR3 reads TGTGCCAGCCGTCGTGGGGCGGTCGCCTTC. Its translation is CASRRGAVAF.

This clonotype has more than one count but fewer than ten. CDR3 DNA sequence: TGCGCCAGCAGCTTGATAACTTTCTTCAATGAGCAGTTCTTC. As protein: CASSLITFFNEQFF. V is TRBV5-1 and J is TRBJ2-1; no clear D gene. CDR3 length: 14 amino acids. CDR1 and CDR2 (germline): SGHRS, YFSETQ. With 1 base removed from V and 6 bases from J, the gap between germline ends came to 11 bases.

This clonotype was counted a few times. V usage is TRBV7-9 and J usage is TRBJ2-7, with 9 bases aligning to TRBD1. The J segment lost 5 bases and the V segment lost 4 bases, leaving 12 bases of the junction unmatched. The V gene's germline CDR1 is SEHNR and CDR2 FQNEAQ (reference sequence). This CDR3 region has 16 residues. Here the CDR3 DNA reads TGTGCCAGCAGCTCTTGGGACAGGGCCCTCTGGGACGAGCAGTACTTC. It translates to CASSSWDRALWDEQYF.

V and J are TRBV12-3 or TRBV12-4 and TRBJ2-1, with no clear D. This CDR3 region has 13 residues. V lost 8 bases and J 6 bases, leaving 14 bases between the germline ends. The chain's CDR3 is CASLSTLSNEQFF. Here the CDR3 DNA reads TGTGCCAGCCTTTCGACATTGTCCAATGAGCAGTTCTTC.

This chain uses TRBV5-1 with TRBJ1-1; 8 bases line up with TRBD1. The V and J ends lost 4 bases and 2 bases, in that order; junction bases with no gene match: 4. The CDR3 length is 14 residues. Germline CDR1 SGHRS, CDR2 YFSETQ. CDR3 nucleotides: TGCGCCAGCAGCGATGGGACAGGCAACACTGAAGCTTTCTTT. Its protein product is CASSDGTGNTEAFF.

J is TRBJ2-3 and V is TRBV29-1; tentative D call: TRBD1 (7 bases). Trimming removed 5 bases at V and 0 bases at J, with 15 bases between. The CDR3 is made up of 15 amino acids. Germline CDR1 and CDR2: SQVTM and ANQGSEA. The CDR3 nucleotides read TGCAGCGTTTCACCAGGGGGGACTAGCACAGATACGCAGTATTTT. Translated, it gives CSVSPGGTSTDTQYF.

This clonotype is a singleton in its sample. CDR3 amino acids: CASSSGGVSANTEAFF. CDR3 DNA sequence: TGTGCCAGCAGCTCAGGTGGCGTCAGTGCGAACACTGAAGCTTTCTTT. This chain connects TRBV5-5 to TRBJ1-1; no clear D gene. CDR3 size: 16 residues. The germline V gene has CDR1 SGHKS and CDR2 YYEKEE (reference sequence). With 3 bases removed from V and 1 base from J, the gap between germline ends came to 16 bases. Supplemented by reference TRBV5-5 and TRBJ1-1, the full variable domain reads DAGVTQSPTHLIKTRGQQVTLRCSPISGHKSVSWYQQVLGQGPQFIFQYYEKEERGRGNFPDRFSARQFPNYSSELNVNALLLGDSALYLCASSSGGVSANTEAFFGQGTRLTVV.

DNA for the CDR3: TGCAGTGCTAGTAGGTCGGCAGCCGTGGCCAAAAACATTCAGTACTTC. Amino acids: CSASRSAAVAKNIQYF. V usage is TRBV20-1 and J usage is TRBJ2-4; D is unclear. CDR3 size: 16 residues. V lost 3 bases, J lost 1 base, and 16 bases lay in between. Germline V gene sequence: CDR1 DFQATT, CDR2 SNEGSKA (reference sequence).

V and J are TRBV27 and TRBJ2-1; 12 bases map to TRBD2. The CDR3 has 15 residues. Germline CDR1 reads MNHEY; CDR2 reads SMNVEV (reference sequence). The J segment lost 9 bases and the V segment lost 5 bases, leaving 8 bases of the junction unmatched. The DNA for the CDR3 is TGTGCCAGCAGTCTAAGGACTAGCGGGATGGGTGAGCAGTTCTTC. As protein: CASSLRTSGMGEQFF.

The table lists this clonotype with a few counts. V gene TRBV5-1 combines with J gene TRBJ2-1, with TRBD2 matching 10 bases. Germline CDR1 and CDR2: SGHRS and YFSETQ. CDR3 length: 16 amino acids. Losses at the gene ends were 4 bases for V and 3 bases for J; bases not matched to a gene: 7. The CDR3 spells CASSPTGLADYNEQFF. In nucleotides, the CDR3 is TGCGCCAGCAGCCCAACCGGACTAGCGGACTACAATGAGCAGTTCTTC. Combining the CDR3 with reference TRBV5-1 and TRBJ2-1 gives the whole variable domain KAGVTQTPRYLIKTRGQQVTLSCSPISGHRSVSWYQQTPGQGLQFLFEYFSETQRNKGNFPGRFSGRQFSNSRSEMNVSTLELGDSALYLCASSPTGLADYNEQFFGPGTRLTVL.

This clonotype has just a few counts. This chain uses TRBV7-2 with TRBJ2-3; 9 bases are a match to TRBD2. This CDR3 comprises 15 residues. V was pared by 0 bases and J by 6 bases, with 4 bases of the junction left unmatched. CDR1 and CDR2 (germline): SGHTA, FQGNSA. The CDR3 reads CASSLAASGVDTQYF. CDR3 bases: TGTGCCAGCAGCTTAGCGGCTAGCGGGGTGGATACGCAGTATTTT.

This clonotype turned up a few times. The chain uses TRBV20-1 and TRBJ1-1; 7 nucleotides align to TRBD1. The CDR3 spans 15 residues. J gave up 1 base and V 4 bases, and 9 bases lay outside the gene matches. Germline CDR1 reads DFQATT; CDR2 reads SNEGSKA (reference sequence). The CDR3, as DNA: TGCAGTGCTACCCCGGGACAGACAAAGAACACTGAAGCTTTCTTT. Protein sequence: CSATPGQTKNTEAFF.